This is a list of T cell receptor beta chains from one sample in a study of cytomegalovirus exposure and HLA in healthy donors. Only in-frame clones appear in the TCRdb table, and some are missing; sequencing was by immunoSEQ multiplex PCR. The table lists about 140,000 clones, about 86% of them singletons. The sequencing input was PBMCs. The receptors stem from a young man in good health and CMV-seronegative. Each CDR3 is given with its conserved first and last residue. Each record gives: CDR3 protein, CDR3 DNA, D gene, V gene, clone size, J gene, CDR3 length. A D gene is named only where the DNA matches it firmly. Clone size is shown for a subset of rows, as once, few, many or a class of expanded clone.

CDR3aa: CASSQDPGLAGADTQYF; CDR3nt: TGCGCCAGCAGCCAAGACCCGGGACTAGCGGGGGCAGATACGCAGTATTTT; d_gene: TRBD2; v_gene: TRBV4-3; abundance: few; j_gene: TRBJ2-3; len: 17
CDR3aa: CASSRVGGYNEQFF; CDR3nt: TGTGCCAGCTCACGGGTAGGGGGCTACAATGAGCAGTTCTTC; d_gene: .; v_gene: TRBV18; abundance: .; j_gene: TRBJ2-1; len: 14
CDR3aa: CASSFGGGMETQYF; CDR3nt: TGTGCCAGCAGCTTCGGGGGGGGGATGGAGACCCAGTACTTC; d_gene: TRBD2; v_gene: TRBV6-1; abundance: .; j_gene: TRBJ2-5; len: 14
CDR3aa: CASSSGSWGADTQYF; CDR3nt: TGTGCCAGCAGCTCGGGCAGCTGGGGGGCAGATACGCAGTATTTT; d_gene: .; v_gene: TRBV11-2; abundance: .; j_gene: TRBJ2-3; len: 15
CDR3aa: CASSSASVQETQYF; CDR3nt: TGTGCCAGCAGCTCTGCTAGCGTCCAAGAGACCCAGTACTTC; d_gene: .; v_gene: TRBV7-9; abundance: few; j_gene: TRBJ2-5; len: 14
CDR3aa: CATRDRGKTNQPQHF; CDR3nt: TGTGCCACCCGGGACAGGGGGAAGACGAATCAGCCCCAGCATTTT; d_gene: TRBD1; v_gene: TRBV10-3; abundance: .; j_gene: TRBJ1-5; len: 15
CDR3aa: CASSLGGSGHNEQFF; CDR3nt: TGTGCCAGCAGCTTAGGGGGTAGCGGACACAATGAGCAGTTCTTC; d_gene: .; v_gene: TRBV7-2; abundance: .; j_gene: TRBJ2-1; len: 15
CDR3aa: CSVEISPLAFF; CDR3nt: TGCAGCGTTGAAATCAGTCCTTTGGCTTTCTTT; d_gene: .; v_gene: TRBV29-1; abundance: .; j_gene: TRBJ1-1; len: 11
CDR3aa: CASSLQGYEQYF; CDR3nt: TGTGCCAGCAGTTTACAGGGCTACGAGCAGTACTTC; d_gene: .; v_gene: TRBV2; abundance: .; j_gene: TRBJ2-7; len: 12
CDR3aa: CSVSPRGGTYEQYF; CDR3nt: TGCAGCGTGTCCCCGAGAGGGGGAACCTACGAGCAGTACTTC; d_gene: .; v_gene: TRBV29-1; abundance: .; j_gene: TRBJ2-7; len: 14
CDR3aa: CASSFGQATDTQYF; CDR3nt: TGCGCCAGCAGCTTCGGACAGGCCACAGATACGCAGTATTTT; d_gene: TRBD1; v_gene: TRBV5-1; abundance: .; j_gene: TRBJ2-3; len: 14
CDR3aa: CASRPSGATDTQYF; CDR3nt: TGTGCCAGCAGACCCAGCGGGGCGACAGATACGCAGTATTTT; d_gene: TRBD2; v_gene: TRBV7-2; abundance: .; j_gene: TRBJ2-3; len: 14
CDR3aa: CASSKLAGGLVF; CDR3nt: TGCGCCAGCAGTAAACTAGCGGGAGGGCTAGTCTTC; d_gene: TRBD2; v_gene: TRBV10-1; abundance: .; j_gene: TRBJ2-1; len: 12
CDR3aa: CASSQGLAGGPGELFF; CDR3nt: TGTGCCAGCAGTCAGGGACTAGCGGGAGGTCCCGGGGAGCTGTTTTTT; d_gene: TRBD2; v_gene: TRBV27; abundance: once; j_gene: TRBJ2-2; len: 16
CDR3aa: CASSDYFVDTQYF; CDR3nt: TGTGCCAGCAGTGACTACTTTGTCGATACGCAGTATTTT; d_gene: .; v_gene: TRBV6-1; abundance: .; j_gene: TRBJ2-3; len: 13
CDR3aa: CASSDSSGGADTQYF; CDR3nt: TGTGCCAGCAGTGACTCTAGCGGGGGCGCAGATACGCAGTATTTT; d_gene: TRBD2; v_gene: TRBV6-4; abundance: many; j_gene: TRBJ2-3; len: 15
CDR3aa: CASSESLYYEQYF; CDR3nt: TGCGCCAGCAGTGAGTCTCTGTACTACGAGCAGTACTTC; d_gene: .; v_gene: TRBV10-1; abundance: .; j_gene: TRBJ2-7; len: 13
CDR3aa: CASSLGPGTGETQYF; CDR3nt: TGTGCCAGCAGCTTGGGACCCGGGACAGGTGAGACCCAGTACTTC; d_gene: TRBD1; v_gene: TRBV5-8; abundance: .; j_gene: TRBJ2-5; len: 15
CDR3aa: CASINTDRGIIRAKNIQYF; CDR3nt: TGTGCCAGCATTAACACCGACCGGGGTATCATCAGGGCCAAAAACATTCAGTACTTC; d_gene: .; v_gene: TRBV27; abundance: .; j_gene: TRBJ2-4; len: 19
CDR3aa: CASSLEYGSYNEQFF; CDR3nt: TGTGCCAGCAGCTTAGAGTACGGGTCCTACAATGAGCAGTTCTTC; d_gene: .; v_gene: TRBV11-3; abundance: once; j_gene: TRBJ2-1; len: 15
CDR3aa: CASSGMGYGGEQFF; CDR3nt: TGTGCCAGCAGCGGGATGGGGTACGGAGGTGAGCAGTTCTTC; d_gene: .; v_gene: TRBV11-3; abundance: .; j_gene: TRBJ2-1; len: 14
CDR3aa: CASSLVRGEHRYEQYF; CDR3nt: TGTGCCAGCAGTTTGGTGCGGGGAGAGCACCGCTACGAGCAGTACTTC; d_gene: .; v_gene: TRBV28; abundance: .; j_gene: TRBJ2-7; len: 16
CDR3aa: CASSETVNTIYF; CDR3nt: TGTGCCAGCAGTGAAACTGTTAACACCATATATTTT; d_gene: .; v_gene: TRBV6-1; abundance: .; j_gene: TRBJ1-3; len: 12
CDR3aa: CASSQFSSLSNYGYTF; CDR3nt: TGTGCCAGCTCACAATTTAGTTCCTTGTCTAACTATGGCTACACCTTC; d_gene: .; v_gene: TRBV18; abundance: few; j_gene: TRBJ1-2; len: 16
CDR3aa: CATCRTQDSPLHF; CDR3nt: TGTGCCACTTGCCGAACGCAGGATTCACCCCTCCACTTT; d_gene: .; v_gene: TRBV10-3; abundance: .; j_gene: TRBJ1-6; len: 13
CDR3aa: CASSYSFYEQYF; CDR3nt: TGTGCCAGCAGTTACTCCTTTTACGAGCAGTACTTC; d_gene: .; v_gene: TRBV6-6; abundance: .; j_gene: TRBJ2-7; len: 12
CDR3aa: CAGRAGDCEGYGYTF; CDR3nt: TGCGCCGGGCGGGCAGGCGATTGCGAAGGCTATGGCTACACCTTC; d_gene: .; v_gene: TRBV23-1; abundance: .; j_gene: TRBJ1-2; len: 15
CDR3aa: CASSPHGQNQPQHF; CDR3nt: TGTGCCAGCAGTCCCCATGGACAGAATCAGCCCCAGCATTTT; d_gene: .; v_gene: TRBV6-5; abundance: .; j_gene: TRBJ1-5; len: 14
CDR3aa: CASSPGTLTYNEQFF; CDR3nt: TGTGCCAGCAGTCCCGGGACATTAACCTACAATGAGCAGTTCTTC; d_gene: .; v_gene: TRBV27; abundance: .; j_gene: TRBJ2-1; len: 15
CDR3aa: CASSMEGQPQHF; CDR3nt: TGTGCCAGTAGTATGGAGGGGCAGCCCCAGCATTTT; d_gene: .; v_gene: TRBV19; abundance: .; j_gene: TRBJ1-5; len: 12
CDR3aa: CASCLVGGHCPGELFF; CDR3nt: TGTGCCAGCTGTTTAGTGGGTGGACACTGCCCCGGGGAGCTGTTTTTT; d_gene: .; v_gene: TRBV27; abundance: .; j_gene: TRBJ2-2; len: 16
CDR3aa: CASSRLRLAGSTDTQYF; CDR3nt: TGCGCCAGCAGCCGCCTAAGACTAGCGGGGAGCACAGATACGCAGTATTTT; d_gene: TRBD2; v_gene: TRBV5-1; abundance: .; j_gene: TRBJ2-3; len: 17
CDR3aa: CASSEGLTRAGEQYF; CDR3nt: TGTGCCAGCAGCGAGGGCCTCACTAGGGCCGGGGAGCAGTACTTC; d_gene: .; v_gene: TRBV5-8; abundance: .; j_gene: TRBJ2-7; len: 15
CDR3aa: CASRERGGNYGGELFF; CDR3nt: TGTGCCAGCAGAGAGCGGGGGGGAAACTACGGCGGGGAGCTGTTTTTT; d_gene: TRBD2; v_gene: TRBV2; abundance: .; j_gene: TRBJ2-2; len: 16
CDR3aa: CASRTGGHLVNTEAFF; CDR3nt: TGTGCCAGCAGGACAGGGGGCCACCTGGTAAACACTGAAGCTTTCTTT; d_gene: TRBD1; v_gene: TRBV28; abundance: .; j_gene: TRBJ1-1; len: 16
CDR3aa: CASSARRLAGVDEQFF; CDR3nt: TGTGCCAGCAGCGCCAGACGACTAGCGGGAGTCGATGAGCAGTTCTTC; d_gene: TRBD2; v_gene: TRBV7-9; abundance: .; j_gene: TRBJ2-1; len: 16
CDR3aa: CASSSGKLFF; CDR3nt: TGTGCCAGCAGCTCCGGGAAGCTGTTTTTT; d_gene: .; v_gene: TRBV5-8; abundance: .; j_gene: TRBJ2-2; len: 10
CDR3aa: CASGLTGMNTEAFF; CDR3nt: TGTGCCAGCGGATTAACAGGGATGAACACTGAAGCTTTCTTT; d_gene: .; v_gene: TRBV28; abundance: .; j_gene: TRBJ1-1; len: 14
CDR3aa: CASSLLGTGKNTEAFF; CDR3nt: TGCGCCAGCAGCTTGTTAGGGACAGGGAAGAACACTGAAGCTTTCTTT; d_gene: TRBD1; v_gene: TRBV5-1; abundance: .; j_gene: TRBJ1-1; len: 16
CDR3aa: CASSPGLAGPGELFF; CDR3nt: TGTGCCAGCAGTCCGGGACTAGCGGGACCCGGGGAGCTGTTTTTT; d_gene: TRBD2; v_gene: TRBV2; abundance: .; j_gene: TRBJ2-2; len: 15
CDR3aa: CASSQLQGVISSYEQYF; CDR3nt: TGCGCCAGCAGCCAATTACAGGGGGTGATTAGCTCCTACGAGCAGTACTTC; d_gene: TRBD1; v_gene: TRBV4-1; abundance: many; j_gene: TRBJ2-7; len: 17
CDR3aa: CASSLAGLQETQYF; CDR3nt: TGTGCCAGCAGCCTAGCGGGTCTTCAAGAGACCCAGTACTTC; d_gene: TRBD2; v_gene: TRBV6-5; abundance: .; j_gene: TRBJ2-5; len: 14
CDR3aa: CASSLRTGTDTQYF; CDR3nt: TGTGCCAGCAGCCTTCGGACAGGCACAGATACGCAGTATTTT; d_gene: .; v_gene: TRBV7-9; abundance: .; j_gene: TRBJ2-3; len: 14
CDR3aa: CASSETSVSYEQYF; CDR3nt: TGTGCCAGCAGTGAAACAAGCGTATCCTACGAGCAGTACTTC; d_gene: .; v_gene: TRBV6-1; abundance: many; j_gene: TRBJ2-7; len: 14
CDR3aa: CASSAYQGSNEKLFF; CDR3nt: TGTGCCAGCAGCGCCTATCAGGGCTCTAATGAAAAACTGTTTTTT; d_gene: .; v_gene: TRBV7-9; abundance: .; j_gene: TRBJ1-4; len: 15
CDR3aa: CASSELDSAFYEQYF; CDR3nt: TGTGCCAGCAGTGAACTCGACAGCGCCTTCTACGAGCAGTACTTC; d_gene: .; v_gene: TRBV25-1; abundance: .; j_gene: TRBJ2-7; len: 15
CDR3aa: CATKFGETEAFF; CDR3nt: TGTGCCACTAAATTCGGGGAGACTGAAGCTTTCTTT; d_gene: .; v_gene: TRBV19; abundance: .; j_gene: TRBJ1-1; len: 12
CDR3aa: CASEEDHYQDTQYF; CDR3nt: TGTGCCAGCGAGGAGGACCACTATCAGGATACGCAGTATTTT; d_gene: .; v_gene: TRBV25-1; abundance: .; j_gene: TRBJ2-3; len: 14
CDR3aa: CATSRAGASYEQYF; CDR3nt: TGTGCCACCAGCAGAGCGGGAGCGTCCTACGAGCAGTACTTC; d_gene: .; v_gene: TRBV15; abundance: .; j_gene: TRBJ2-7; len: 14
CDR3aa: CASSGQGWETQYF; CDR3nt: TGTGCCAGCAGTGGACAGGGTTGGGAGACCCAGTACTTC; d_gene: TRBD1; v_gene: TRBV6-6; abundance: .; j_gene: TRBJ2-5; len: 13